Listed here is a single T cell receptor (beta chain). One entry per CDR3 protein, called by TCRdb with MiXCR from the 5' RACE reads. The profile covers 420,000 or so distinct CDR3 sequences, with approximately 17% appearing a single time and 9.5% to 15% taken by the ten largest. The germline V gene has CDR1 MNHEY and CDR2 SMNVEV (reference sequence). The junction had 3 bases not matched to a gene; V was cut back by 6 bases and J by 3 bases. The CDR3 sequence is 14 residues long. This entry belongs to a study of identical twins. V usage is TRBV27 and J usage is TRBJ2-2; TRBD1 aligns across 8 bases. Sequenced input: naive T cells sorted from blood. The TCR was taken from a man in his fifties in good health. In DNA form, the CDR3 reads TGTGCCAGCAGGGGACAGGCGTACACCGGGGAGCTGTTTTTT. Its protein is CASRGQAYTGELFF.